The next 32 T cell receptor beta chains were all read from a single sample in a study of blood T cell repertoires in COVID-19. TCRdb keeps only in-frame clones here, not all; method: immunoSEQ multiplex PCR. The sample includes about 140,000 clones, about 87% of them seen just once. The sample taken for sequencing was peripheral blood. The receptors shown here come from a human donor in a cohort sampled during active COVID-19.

This clone was counted once. This sequence joins TRBV7-3 and TRBJ2-1, with D perhaps matching TRBD2 (5 bases). The CDR3 has 14 residues. CDR1 SGHTA and CDR2 FQGTGA come from the germline V gene. The V and J ends lost 2 bases and 3 bases respectively, with 8 bases between them. CDR3 amino acids: CASSLEGFYNEQFF. For the CDR3, the DNA is TGTGCCAGCAGCTTAGAGGGTTTCTACAATGAGCAGTTCTTC.

The gene calls are TRBV27 and TRBJ1-1; D might be TRBD1 (6 bases). This CDR3 has 13 amino acids. Germline CDR1 and CDR2: MNHEY and SMNVEV (reference sequence). V gave up 5 bases and J gave up 11 bases, with 18 bases separating them. CDR3 loop: CASSPRGAFRAFF. The DNA for the CDR3 is TGTGCCAGCAGTCCCCGGGGGGCATTTAGGGCTTTCTTT.

The rearrangement uses TRBV5-6 and TRBJ2-2; 10 bases are a match to TRBD1. The CDR3 spans 15 residues. The germline V gene encodes CDR1 SGHDT and CDR2 YYEEEE. Trimming took 4 bases from V and 5 from J; bases not matched to a gene: 5. CDR3 DNA sequence: TGTGCCAGCAGCGTACCGGGACAGGGGACCGGGGAGCTGTTTTTT. Its protein product is CASSVPGQGTGELFF.

This rearrangement joins TRBV27 to TRBJ2-2, with D possibly being TRBD2 (5 bases). Trimming cost V 3 bases and J 5 bases, with 7 bases left between them. Germline V gene sequence: CDR1 MNHEY, CDR2 SMNVEV (reference sequence). The CDR3 is 13 residues long. Written as DNA, the CDR3 is TGTGCCAGCAGTTTGGGCGGGACCGGGGAGCTGTTTTTT. This encodes CASSLGGTGELFF.

CDR3 amino acids: CASSYERTGVPGELFF. Here the CDR3 DNA reads TGTGCCAGCAGTTACGAGCGGACAGGGGTACCCGGGGAGCTGTTTTTT. The V gene is TRBV6-2 or TRBV6-3, the J gene TRBJ2-2; 9 bases are a match to TRBD1. In germline, CDR1 is MNHEY, CDR2 SVGEGT. The V gene end was trimmed by 2 bases and the J gene end by 6 bases; junction bases not matched to a gene: 7. The CDR3 loop spans 16 amino acids.

The V and J genes are TRBV19 and TRBJ2-5, with 7 bases aligning to TRBD1. V lost 4 bases to trimming and J lost 0 bases; unmatched junction nucleotides: 2. Germline V gene sequence: CDR1 LNHDA, CDR2 SQIVND (reference sequence). This CDR3 spans 14 amino acids. The DNA of the CDR3 is TGTGCCAGTAGTAAGGGACAGAACCAAGAGACCCAGTACTTC. This codes for CASSKGQNQETQYF.

The rearrangement uses TRBV4-3 and TRBJ1-4; 7 bases fit TRBD1. Germline assignment: CDR1 LGHNA and CDR2 YSLEER. With 4 bases clipped from V and 0 bases from J, the junction kept 8 bases outside the gene matches. The CDR3 consists of 17 residues. The CDR3 bases are TGCGCCAGCAGCCTACTCACAGGGGCAGCAACTAATGAAAAACTGTTTTTT. Its translation: CASSLLTGAATNEKLFF.

This chain uses TRBV7-3 with TRBJ2-6; 7 nucleotides agree with TRBD1. The germline gives CDR1 SGHTA, CDR2 FQGTGA. Unmatched junction bases numbered 7, after V lost 6 bases and J lost 2 bases. This CDR3 has 16 residues. The CDR3 reads CASSAVTGPGANVLTF. The DNA of the CDR3 is TGTGCCAGCAGTGCCGTGACAGGGCCTGGGGCCAACGTCCTGACTTTC.

This clone was picked up a small number of times. This rearrangement joins TRBV7-2 to TRBJ2-2; a weak D match, TRBD1 (5 bases). Trimming pared 0 bases from V and 3 bases from J, leaving 11 bases between. CDR3 length: 16 residues. Germline CDR1 is SGHTA and CDR2 is FQGNSA. The CDR3 bases are TGTGCCAGCAGCTTAGCGGCTCGCAGGGACACCGGGGAGCTGTTTTTT. Amino acid sequence: CASSLAARRDTGELFF.

The V call is TRBV7-6, the J call TRBJ1-4; D ambiguous. This CDR3 comprises 15 residues. Trimming removed 5 bases at V and 4 bases at J, with 14 bases between. The germline V gene has CDR1 SGHVS and CDR2 FNYEAQ. DNA of the CDR3: TGTGCCAGCAGCCCCGTCCGTTCAGATAATGAAAAACTGTTTTTT. Its translation: CASSPVRSDNEKLFF.

V gene TRBV20-1 combines with J gene TRBJ2-1; unclear D gene. Trimming took 5 bases from V and 8 from J, leaving 10 bases between them. CDR1 and CDR2 from the germline V gene are DFQATT and SNEGSKA (reference sequence). The CDR3 length is 11 residues. The CDR3 loop is CSASLVDEQFF. CDR3 in DNA: TGCAGTGCTTCCCTAGTGGATGAGCAGTTCTTC.

Details on this clone: A much larger clone differs from this one at a single base, so this may be a read error. The genes are TRBV4-2 and TRBJ2-2, with 9 nucleotides matching TRBD2. Germline CDR1 and CDR2: LGHNA and YNFKEQ. This CDR3 has 17 amino acids. The CDR3 DNA follows: TGTGCCCGCAGCCAAGATTGGGCGGGGGGGGCCACCGGGGAGCTGTTTTTT. Translation gives CARSQDWAGGATGELFF.

This rearrangement joins TRBV9 to TRBJ2-2; D is perhaps TRBD2 (5 bases). The CDR3 runs to 14 residues. CDR1 is SGDLS, CDR2 YYNGEE, per germline. With 4 bases removed from V and 4 bases from J, the gap between germline ends came to 11 bases. This chain's CDR3 is CASSPTSTTGELFF. Written as DNA, the CDR3 is TGTGCCAGCAGCCCTACTAGTACCACCGGGGAGCTGTTTTTT.

This clone appeared once. V is TRBV5-6 and J is TRBJ2-1, with a tentative D call TRBD2 (6 bases). CDR3 length equals 12 residues. Germline V gene data show CDR1 as SGHDT and CDR2 as YYEEEE. Deletions cut 4 bases from V and 9 bases from J, with 11 bases between. The CDR3 DNA reads as TGTGCCAGCAGCCCCCTAGCGCTTGAGCAGTTCTTC. Translation gives CASSPLALEQFF.

The chain couples TRBV27 to TRBJ1-1, with TRBD1 as a possible D gene (5 bases). V lost 8 bases, J lost 2 bases, and 6 bases lay in between. Germline V gives CDR1 MNHEY, CDR2 SMNVEV (reference sequence). The CDR3 totals 11 residues. The CDR3 loop reads CASGANTEAFF. Written as DNA, the CDR3 is TGTGCCAGCGGGGCTAACACTGAAGCTTTCTTT.

This chain links TRBV6-2 or TRBV6-3 with TRBJ1-6; perhaps TRBD1 as D (5 bases). Trimming cost V 5 bases and J 8 bases, with 19 bases left between them. The CDR3 covers 16 residues. CDR1 MNHEY and CDR2 SVGEGT come from the germline V gene. This CDR3 reads CASSGHQGRGDSPLHF. The CDR3 region has the DNA TGTGCCAGCAGTGGACACCAGGGCCGCGGGGATTCACCCCTCCACTTT.

CDR3 amino acids: CASSLSLAETGELFF. The DNA for the CDR3 is TGCGCCAGCAGCCTCTCCCTCGCGGAGACCGGGGAGCTGTTTTTT. This chain connects TRBV4-3 to TRBJ2-2; D call uncertain. The CDR3 runs 15 residues. In germline, CDR1 is LGHNA, CDR2 YSLEER. Trimming left V 4 bases short and J 5 bases short, with 14 bases between.

V gene TRBV30 combines with J gene TRBJ2-3, with 9 bases lining up with TRBD2. The CDR3 runs to 14 residues. With V trimmed by 3 bases and J by 0 bases, 1 base remained unmatched. Germline V gene lookup returns CDR1 GTSNPN and CDR2 SVGIG (reference sequence). Here the CDR3 reads CAWRGLASTDTQYF. DNA of the CDR3: TGTGCCTGGAGGGGACTAGCTAGCACAGATACGCAGTATTTT.

The chain links TRBV7-3 to TRBJ2-3; TRBD2 matches 10 bases. Germline CDR1 and CDR2: SGHTA and FQGTGA. Losses at the gene ends were 5 bases for V and 4 bases for J; bases not matched to a gene: 6. The CDR3 contains 15 residues. The CDR3 spells CASSPKRGGSDTQYF. DNA for the CDR3: TGTGCCAGCAGCCCAAAGCGGGGGGGCTCAGATACGCAGTATTTT.

The CDR3 protein is CASSLLAGLEQFF. CDR3 DNA: TGCGCCAGCAGCTTGCTAGCGGGACTGGAGCAGTTCTTC. The chain carries TRBV5-1 and TRBJ2-1; the match to TRBD2 covers 9 bases. V was clipped by 1 base and J by 10 bases; unmatched bases: 3. The CDR3 length is 13 residues. Germline lookup yields CDR1 SGHRS and CDR2 YFSETQ. Based on the CDR3 plus reference TRBV5-1 and TRBJ2-1, the full variable domain is KAGVTQTPRYLIKTRGQQVTLSCSPISGHRSVSWYQQTPGQGLQFLFEYFSETQRNKGNFPGRFSGRQFSNSRSEMNVSTLELGDSALYLCASSLLAGLEQFFGPGTRLTVL.

V and J are TRBV4-3 and TRBJ2-1, with 13 nucleotides matching TRBD2. CDR1 and CDR2 from the germline V gene are LGHNA and YSLEER. J gave up 2 bases and V 5 bases, and 6 bases lay outside the gene matches. This CDR3 comprises 17 residues. The CDR3 protein is CASSFGLAGVAYNEQFF. The CDR3 DNA follows: TGCGCCAGCAGCTTCGGACTAGCGGGAGTGGCCTACAATGAGCAGTTCTTC.

J is TRBJ2-3 and V is TRBV7-2; D might be TRBD2 (6 bases). This CDR3 region has 15 residues. Trimming took off 3 bases at V and 4 bases at J, with 14 bases between the two ends. The germline gives CDR1 SGHTA, CDR2 FQGNSA. The DNA of the CDR3 is TGTGCCAGCAGCTTGCGGGGCGCATCGCCAGATACGCAGTATTTT. It codes for CASSLRGASPDTQYF.

This chain connects TRBV5-5 to TRBJ2-1; 8 bases align to TRBD2. The V segment lost 3 bases and the J segment 7 bases; nucleotides outside the gene matches: 9. The germline CDR1 and CDR2 sequences are SGHKS and YYEKEE (reference sequence). The CDR3 totals 15 residues. CDR3: CASSWRPGGPNEQFF. The CDR3 DNA follows: TGTGCCAGCAGCTGGCGCCCGGGGGGGCCGAATGAGCAGTTCTTC.

This clone appeared a single time. The CDR3 nucleotides are TGCGCCAGCAGCTTGGTGTCTAGCAGTAGCACAGATACGCAGTATTTT. Residues: CASSLVSSSSTDTQYF. This chain links TRBV5-1 with TRBJ2-3; a possible D gene is TRBD2 (5 bases). The CDR3 contains 16 residues. Looked up from germline, CDR1 is SGHRS and CDR2 is YFSETQ. V gave up 0 bases and J gave up 0 bases, with 11 bases separating them. Full variable domain (outside the CDR3, taken from reference TRBV5-1 and TRBJ2-3): KAGVTQTPRYLIKTRGQQVTLSCSPISGHRSVSWYQQTPGQGLQFLFEYFSETQRNKGNFPGRFSGRQFSNSRSEMNVSTLELGDSALYLCASSLVSSSSTDTQYFGPGTRLTVL.

This sequence joins TRBV5-1 and TRBJ1-1; D is possibly TRBD1 (6 bases). The CDR3 is 17 residues long. The V end was cut by 4 bases, the J end by 0 bases, with 19 bases between. Germline V CDR1 and CDR2: SGHRS, YFSETQ. The CDR3 region is CASSKGVRQTMNTEAFF. The DNA of the CDR3 is TGCGCCAGCAGCAAGGGGGTTCGGCAGACCATGAACACTGAAGCTTTCTTT.

V usage is TRBV5-1 and J usage is TRBJ2-2; maybe TRBD1 (7 bases). Germline V lookup: CDR1 SGHRS, CDR2 YFSETQ. The CDR3 runs 15 residues. V dropped 7 bases and J dropped 1 base, with 14 bases sitting between them. CDR3 amino acids: CASYAGGQNTGELFF. CDR3 in DNA: TGCGCCAGCTATGCAGGGGGGCAGAACACCGGGGAGCTGTTTTTT.

The rearrangement links TRBV5-1 to TRBJ1-1, with a weak D call TRBD1 (6 bases). The ends were cut back, 4 bases at V and 1 base at J, with 20 bases in the middle. The germline V gene has CDR1 SGHRS and CDR2 YFSETQ. The length of the CDR3 is 17 residues. Here the CDR3 reads CASSPEPDRSQNTEAFF. For the CDR3, the DNA is TGCGCCAGCAGCCCCGAGCCCGACAGGTCACAGAACACTGAAGCTTTCTTT.

V usage is TRBV29-1 and J usage is TRBJ2-7; tentatively, D is TRBD1 (6 bases). The CDR3 covers 12 residues. Germline CDR1 reads SQVTM; CDR2 reads ANQGSEA. V lost 2 bases and J lost 7, with 12 bases in between. Here the CDR3 DNA reads TGCAGCGTTGAACAGGGGATTGGAGAGCAGTACTTC. This translates into CSVEQGIGEQYF.

The chain links TRBV7-2 to TRBJ1-1; D not resolved. CDR1 is SGHTA, CDR2 FQGNSA, per germline. The CDR3 spans 14 residues. V lost 2 bases and J lost 3, with 10 bases in between. Here the CDR3 reads CASSLFPTDTEAFF. The CDR3 DNA sequence: TGTGCCAGCAGCTTATTTCCAACGGACACTGAAGCTTTCTTT.

The chain joins TRBV19 to TRBJ1-1, with a tentative D call TRBD1 (6 bases). The V and J ends lost 4 bases and 4 bases respectively, with 10 bases between them. The CDR3 runs 13 residues. The germline CDR1 and CDR2 sequences are LNHDA and SQIVND (reference sequence). In DNA form, the CDR3 reads TGTGCCAGTAGTACAACAGGGAGCACTGAAGCTTTCTTT. It encodes CASSTTGSTEAFF.

This chain connects TRBV10-3 to TRBJ2-6; D perhaps matches TRBD1 (6 bases). CDR1 is ENHRY, CDR2 SYGVKD, per germline. This CDR3 region has 17 residues. Trimming stripped 5 bases from V and 0 bases from J, with 14 bases between. The DNA of the CDR3 is TGTGCCATCAGTTTGACAGGTTCGGACTCTGGGGCCAACGTCCTGACTTTC. This codes for CAISLTGSDSGANVLTF.

The genes are TRBV4-1 and TRBJ1-1, with unresolved D. The CDR3 runs to 15 residues. Germline V CDR1 and CDR2: MGHRA, YSYEKL. Trimming left V 0 bases short and J 3 bases short, with 11 bases between. The CDR3: CASSQEASRDTEAFF. The CDR3 nucleotides read TGCGCCAGCAGCCAAGAGGCCAGTCGGGACACTGAAGCTTTCTTT.